The clone carrying this TCR beta chain has more than one count but fewer than ten. Its antigen is unidentified. The germline V gene encodes CDR1 KGHSH and CDR2 LQKENI. The CDR3 is 16 residues long. V lost 3 bases and J 5 bases, leaving 19 bases between the germline ends. The data belong to a study of CD8 T cells in ankylosing spondylitis. General study results and limits: Eight highly homologous variants formed a TCR beta motif that appeared characteristic of ankylosing spondylitis blood. Disease-linked clones reportedly showed significant enrichment in matched ankylosing spondylitis synovial fluid.

MiXCR was run by TCRdb on the 5' RACE reads, yielding one entry per CDR3 protein. The repertoire holds under 950,000 distinct CDR3 sequences, with 15% to 20% as singletons. The sequencing input was blood, either unsorted or a sorted T cell fraction (not recorded which). This clonotype was obtained from a male donor with ankylosing spondylitis. The J gene is TRBJ1-1, the V gene TRBV18; possibly TRBD1 for D (5 bases). This chain's CDR3 is CASSPTHGGSETEAFF. CDR3 sequence (DNA): TGTGCCAGCTCACCGACTCACGGGGGTTCGGAGACTGAAGCTTTCTTT.